This T cell receptor (beta chain) was found in a study of blood T cells in healthy people across ages. Germline V gives CDR1 MNHEY, CDR2 SMNVEV (reference sequence). Trimming took 6 bases from V and 2 from J, leaving 11 bases between them. This CDR3 contains 13 residues. Total RNA was isolated from each sample in quantities of at least 6 micrograms. Notes on this clonotype: Its target is not known.

A sample-barcoded 5' primer and a J-beta primer mix were used in a second PCR of roughly 6 to 11 cycles. TCRdb analysed the 5' RACE reads with MiXCR anew, one entry per CDR3 protein. The table has 750,000 to 950,000 distinct CDR3 sequences, approximately 53% seen once; the top ten hold 40% to 50%. Study-wide results and caveats: Investigators viewed diversity estimates from one million T cells as underestimates, the study reported. The CMV status of each donor remained undetermined, and this could have confounded shifts in expanded clonotypes.

V gene TRBV27 combines with J gene TRBJ2-7; no clear D. This clonotype originated in a man older than 75 in good health. The sequencing input was blood. The CDR3 DNA is TGTGCCAGCAGGAGCTATGGCACCTACGAGCAGTACTTC. Its translation: CASRSYGTYEQYF.